Here is one T cell receptor beta chain with its context. The data originate from a study of blood T cell repertoires in COVID-19. About the study: Specimens from acute and convalescent COVID-19 originated in the United States, Italy and Spain. PBMCs, B-cell-depleted T cells, or T cells were the source of the cDNA or gDNA that made up the material.

V dropped 7 bases and J dropped 5 bases, with 17 bases sitting between them. Per the germline V gene, CDR1 is MDHEN and CDR2 is SYDVKM. The CDR3 is 14 amino acids. In the original workflow: The assay estimated nucleated cells by amplifying reference gene primers. The method was immunoSEQ multiplex PCR; TCRdb's version includes in-frame clones alone and lacks a portion of them. That table supplies the V and J calls and clone size; D and trimming were determined from the DNA. The table lists 100,000 or so clones, around 90% of them singletons, with around 6% in the top ten. The sequence came from an older woman with acute or convalescent COVID-19. This sequence joins TRBV28 and TRBJ1-1; D remains unclear. Input material: peripheral blood. The CDR3 DNA sequence: TGTGCCAGCACTTACACCCCTCCGCGGACTGAAGCTTTCTTT. The encoded protein is CASTYTPPRTEAFF.